A selection of T cell receptor beta chains follows, all from one sample in a study of blood T cell repertoires in COVID-19. Libraries were prepared by immunoSEQ multiplex PCR; TCRdb keeps only in-frame clonotypes and omits some of them. The table includes about 98,000 clones, around 82% detected once. The sequencing sample was made of peripheral blood. The receptors come from a man between 65 and 85 years old with active or convalescent COVID-19. The CDR3 runs from the conserved cysteine through the conserved F or W. D genes are given only for firm matches. Only part of the rows carry a size: once, few, many, or a class if the clone is expanded.

V gene,clone size,D gene,J gene,CDR3 protein,CDR3 DNA
TRBV24-1,once,-,TRBJ2-2,CATSGRGGGELFF,TGTGCCACAAGCGGGCGGGGTGGCGGGGAGCTGTTTTTT
TRBV30,-,-,TRBJ2-5,CAWSVQARTQYF,TGTGCCTGGAGTGTACAGGCCCGGACCCAGTACTTC
TRBV5-5,-,-,TRBJ2-2,CASTLWATNTGELFF,TGTGCCAGCACTTTGTGGGCGACAAACACCGGGGAGCTGTTTTTT
TRBV29-1,few,-,TRBJ1-3,CSVTDISGNTIYF,TGCAGCGTTACCGACATCTCTGGAAACACCATATATTTT
TRBV6-1,-,-,TRBJ2-1,CASTEVNGNEQFF,TGTGCCAGCACCGAGGTAAACGGGAATGAGCAGTTCTTC
TRBV4-2,-,TRBD1,TRBJ1-5,CASSQDSRTGVGQPQHF,TGTGCCAGCAGCCAAGATTCCCGGACAGGGGTAGGTCAGCCCCAGCATTTT
TRBV12-3/TRBV12-4,-,-,TRBJ1-1,CASSLGRATEAFF,TGTGCCAGCAGTTTAGGGAGGGCCACTGAAGCTTTCTTT
TRBV5-5,once,TRBD1,TRBJ2-5,CASSPTGQETQYF,TGTGCCAGCAGCCCGACAGGGCAAGAGACCCAGTACTTC
TRBV13,once,-,TRBJ1-1,CASSPLGVRNTEAFF,TGTGCCAGCAGCCCCTTAGGGGTGCGGAACACTGAAGCTTTCTTT
TRBV24-1,-,-,TRBJ2-1,CATSVGGEQFF,TGTGCCACCAGTGTGGGAGGTGAGCAGTTCTTC
TRBV5-1,few,TRBD1,TRBJ2-7,CASADRESISYEQYF,TGCGCCAGCGCCGACAGGGAGTCTATATCCTACGAGCAGTACTTC